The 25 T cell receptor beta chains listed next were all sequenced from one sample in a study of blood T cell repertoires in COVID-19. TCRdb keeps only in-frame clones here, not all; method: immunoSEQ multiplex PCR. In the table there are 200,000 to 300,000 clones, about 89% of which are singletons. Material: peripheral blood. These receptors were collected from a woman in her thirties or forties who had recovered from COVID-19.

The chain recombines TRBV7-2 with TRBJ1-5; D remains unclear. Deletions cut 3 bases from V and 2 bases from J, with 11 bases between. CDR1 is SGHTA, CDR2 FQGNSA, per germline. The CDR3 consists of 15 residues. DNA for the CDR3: TGTGCCAGCAGCTTCTCGGGAGGAGGCAATCAGCCCCAGCATTTT. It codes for CASSFSGGGNQPQHF.

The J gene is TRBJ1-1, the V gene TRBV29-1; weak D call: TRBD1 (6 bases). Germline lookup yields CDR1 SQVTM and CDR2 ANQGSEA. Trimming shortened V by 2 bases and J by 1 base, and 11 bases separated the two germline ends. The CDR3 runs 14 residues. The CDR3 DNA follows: TGCAGCGTTGAACAGGTCAGGGGGAACACTGAAGCTTTCTTT. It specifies CSVEQVRGNTEAFF.

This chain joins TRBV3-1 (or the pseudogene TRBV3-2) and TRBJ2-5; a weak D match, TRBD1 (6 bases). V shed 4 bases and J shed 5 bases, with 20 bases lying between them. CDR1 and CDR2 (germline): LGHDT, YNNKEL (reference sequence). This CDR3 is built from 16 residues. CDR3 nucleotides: TGTGCCAGCAGCCTCAGGGGTCTCCGTCCCGGGGAGACCCAGTACTTC. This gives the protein CASSLRGLRPGETQYF.

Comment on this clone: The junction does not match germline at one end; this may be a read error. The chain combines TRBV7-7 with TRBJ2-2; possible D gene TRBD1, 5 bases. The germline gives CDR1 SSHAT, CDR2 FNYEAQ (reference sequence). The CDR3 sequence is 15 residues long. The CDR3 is CASSLSSGYTGELFF. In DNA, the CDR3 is TGTGCTAGCAGCTTAAGTTCAGGGTACACCGGGGAGCTGTTTTTT.

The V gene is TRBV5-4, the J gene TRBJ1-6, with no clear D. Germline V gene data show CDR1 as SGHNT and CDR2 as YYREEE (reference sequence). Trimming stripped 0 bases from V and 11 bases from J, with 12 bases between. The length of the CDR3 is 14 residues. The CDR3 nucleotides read TGTGCCAGCAGCTTGGACAGTGCCCCCGCACCCCTCCACTTT. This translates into CASSLDSAPAPLHF.

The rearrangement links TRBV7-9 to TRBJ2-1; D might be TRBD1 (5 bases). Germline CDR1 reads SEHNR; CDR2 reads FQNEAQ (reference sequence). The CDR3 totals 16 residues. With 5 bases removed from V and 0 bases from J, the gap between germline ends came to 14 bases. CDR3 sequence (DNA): TGTGCCAGCAGCCTCAGAAGGGGAAGCTCCTACAATGAGCAGTTCTTC. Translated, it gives CASSLRRGSSYNEQFF.

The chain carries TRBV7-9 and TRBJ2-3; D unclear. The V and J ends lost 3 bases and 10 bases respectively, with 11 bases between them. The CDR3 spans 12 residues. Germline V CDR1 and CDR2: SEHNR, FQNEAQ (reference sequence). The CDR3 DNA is TGTGCCAGCAGCTTTGAATGGAGTGCGCAGTATTTT. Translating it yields CASSFEWSAQYF.

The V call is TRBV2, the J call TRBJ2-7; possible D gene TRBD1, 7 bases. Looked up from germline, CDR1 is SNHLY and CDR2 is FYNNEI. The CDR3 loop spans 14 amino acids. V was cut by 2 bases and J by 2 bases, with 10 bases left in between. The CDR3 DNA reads TGTGCCAGCAGTGAACAGGGGGAGGCCTACGAGCAGTACTTC. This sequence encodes CASSEQGEAYEQYF. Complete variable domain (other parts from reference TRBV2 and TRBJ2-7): EPEVTQTPSHQVTQMGQEVILRCVPISNHLYFYWYRQILGQKVEFLVSFYNNEISEKSEIFDDQFSVERPDGSNFTLKIRSTKLEDSAMYFCASSEQGEAYEQYFGPGTRLTVT.

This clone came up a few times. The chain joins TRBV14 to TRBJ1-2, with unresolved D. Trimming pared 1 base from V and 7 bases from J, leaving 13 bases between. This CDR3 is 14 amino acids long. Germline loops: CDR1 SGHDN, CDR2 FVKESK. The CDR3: CASSQGILDSGYTF. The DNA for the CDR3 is TGTGCCAGCAGCCAAGGAATCCTCGACTCTGGCTACACCTTC.

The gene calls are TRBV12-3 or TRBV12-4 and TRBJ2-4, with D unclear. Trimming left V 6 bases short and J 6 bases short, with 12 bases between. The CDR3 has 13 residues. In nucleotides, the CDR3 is TGTGCCAGCAGCCCCGGGTCAAGAAACATTCAGTACTTC. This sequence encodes CASSPGSRNIQYF.

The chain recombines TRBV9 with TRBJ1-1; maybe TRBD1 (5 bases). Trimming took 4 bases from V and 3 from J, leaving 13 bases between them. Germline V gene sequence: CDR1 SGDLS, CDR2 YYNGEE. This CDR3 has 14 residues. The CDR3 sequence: CASSPRALDTEAFF. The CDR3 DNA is TGTGCCAGCAGCCCCAGGGCTTTGGACACTGAAGCTTTCTTT. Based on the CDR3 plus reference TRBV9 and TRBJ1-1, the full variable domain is DSGVTQTPKHLITATGQRVTLRCSPRSGDLSVYWYQQSLDQGLQFLIQYYNGEERAKGNILERFSAQQFPDLHSELNLSSLELGDSALYFCASSPRALDTEAFFGQGTRLTVV.

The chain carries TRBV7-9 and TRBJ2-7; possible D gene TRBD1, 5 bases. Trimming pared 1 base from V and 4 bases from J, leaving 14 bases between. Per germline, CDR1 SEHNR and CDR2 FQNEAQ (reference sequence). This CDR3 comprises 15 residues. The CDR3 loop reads CASSLGGSPLYEQYF. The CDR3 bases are TGTGCCAGCAGCTTAGGGGGCTCCCCCCTTTACGAGCAGTACTTC.

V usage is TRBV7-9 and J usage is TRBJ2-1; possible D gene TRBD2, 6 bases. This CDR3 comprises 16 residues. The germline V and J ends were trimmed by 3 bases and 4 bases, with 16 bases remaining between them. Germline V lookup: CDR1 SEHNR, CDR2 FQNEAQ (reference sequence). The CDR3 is CASSFRRGARYNEQFF. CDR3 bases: TGTGCCAGCAGCTTTCGGCGGGGCGCCCGATACAATGAGCAGTTCTTC.

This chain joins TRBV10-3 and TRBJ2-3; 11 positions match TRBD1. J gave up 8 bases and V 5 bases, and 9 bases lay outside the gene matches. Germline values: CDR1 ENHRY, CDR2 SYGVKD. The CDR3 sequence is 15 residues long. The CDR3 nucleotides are TGTGCCATCAGTTCCGGGACAGGGGGGTGGGGTACGCAGTATTTT. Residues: CAISSGTGGWGTQYF.

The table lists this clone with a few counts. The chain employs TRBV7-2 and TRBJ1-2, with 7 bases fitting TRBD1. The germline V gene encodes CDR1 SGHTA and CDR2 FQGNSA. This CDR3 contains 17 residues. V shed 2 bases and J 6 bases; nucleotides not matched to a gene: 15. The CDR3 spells CASSLSGTVSKRDGYTF. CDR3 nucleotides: TGTGCCAGCAGCTTATCGGGGACAGTTTCGAAGAGGGATGGCTACACCTTC.

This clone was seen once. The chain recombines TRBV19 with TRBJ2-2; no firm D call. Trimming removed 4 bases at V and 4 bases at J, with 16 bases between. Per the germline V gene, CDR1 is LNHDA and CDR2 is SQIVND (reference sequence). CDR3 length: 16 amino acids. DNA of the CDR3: TGTGCCAGTAGTACCTCCCCCGTTCCGGGCACCGGGGAGCTGTTTTTT. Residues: CASSTSPVPGTGELFF.

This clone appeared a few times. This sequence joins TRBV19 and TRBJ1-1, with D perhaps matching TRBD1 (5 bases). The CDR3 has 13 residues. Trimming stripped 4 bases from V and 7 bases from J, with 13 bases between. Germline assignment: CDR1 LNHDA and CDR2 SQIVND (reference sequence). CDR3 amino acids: CASSKQVTLEAFF. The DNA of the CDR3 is TGTGCCAGTAGTAAACAGGTTACTCTTGAAGCTTTCTTT.

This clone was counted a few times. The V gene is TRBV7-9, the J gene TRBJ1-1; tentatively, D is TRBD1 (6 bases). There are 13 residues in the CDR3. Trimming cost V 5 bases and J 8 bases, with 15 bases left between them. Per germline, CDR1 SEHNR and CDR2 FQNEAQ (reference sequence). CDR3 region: CASSLVGGGEAFF. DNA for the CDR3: TGTGCCAGCAGCCTCGTGGGCGGGGGCGAAGCTTTCTTT.

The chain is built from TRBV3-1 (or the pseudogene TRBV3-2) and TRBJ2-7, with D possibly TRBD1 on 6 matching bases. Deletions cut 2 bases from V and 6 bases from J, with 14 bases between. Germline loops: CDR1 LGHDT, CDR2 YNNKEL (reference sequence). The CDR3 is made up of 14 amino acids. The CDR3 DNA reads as TGTGCCAGCAGCCAAACACAGCGAGGGGGCGAGCAGTACTTC. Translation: CASSQTQRGGEQYF.

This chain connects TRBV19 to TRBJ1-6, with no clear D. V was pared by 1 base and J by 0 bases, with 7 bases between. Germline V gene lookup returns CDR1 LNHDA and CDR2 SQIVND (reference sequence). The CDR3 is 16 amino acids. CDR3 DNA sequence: TGTGCCAGTAGTATAGCCGCCAGCTCCTATAATTCACCCCTCCACTTT. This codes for CASSIAASSYNSPLHF.

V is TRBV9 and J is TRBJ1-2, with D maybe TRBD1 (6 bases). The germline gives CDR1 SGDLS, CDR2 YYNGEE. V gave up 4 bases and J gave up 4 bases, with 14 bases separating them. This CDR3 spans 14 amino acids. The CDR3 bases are TGTGCCAGCAGCCCAGGGGACGGACCCTATGGCTACACCTTC. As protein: CASSPGDGPYGYTF.

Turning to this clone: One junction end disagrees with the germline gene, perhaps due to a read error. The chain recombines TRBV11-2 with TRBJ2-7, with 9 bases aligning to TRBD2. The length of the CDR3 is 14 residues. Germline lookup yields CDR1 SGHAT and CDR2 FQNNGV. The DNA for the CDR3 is TGTGCCAGCAGCTTCCGGGACGGACTGGGAGCGGGGGGTTTC. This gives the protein CASSFRDGLGAGGF.

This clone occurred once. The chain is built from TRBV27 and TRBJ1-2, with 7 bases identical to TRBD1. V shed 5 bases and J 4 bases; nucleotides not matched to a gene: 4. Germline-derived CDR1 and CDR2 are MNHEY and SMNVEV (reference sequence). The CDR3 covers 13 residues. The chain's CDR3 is CASSKTGSYGYTF. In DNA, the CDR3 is TGTGCCAGCAGTAAGACAGGGTCCTATGGCTACACCTTC.

CDR3 loop: CASSLGPDRGRTEAFF. In DNA form, the CDR3 reads TGTGCCAGCAGCTTGGGACCCGACAGGGGGCGGACTGAAGCTTTCTTT. J is TRBJ1-1 and V is TRBV5-4; TRBD1 aligns across 10 bases. V trimming: 0 bases; J trimming: 5 bases; junction bases outside the gene matches: 7. CDR1 and CDR2 (germline): SGHNT, YYREEE (reference sequence). This CDR3 is built from 16 residues.

The CDR3 region is CASSSRIGNQPQHF. The CDR3 region has the DNA TGTGCCAGCAGCTCCCGCATAGGCAATCAGCCCCAGCATTTT. The rearrangement uses TRBV3-1 (or the pseudogene TRBV3-2) and TRBJ1-5; D call uncertain. This CDR3 has 14 residues. The germline V gene has CDR1 LGHDT and CDR2 YNNKEL (reference sequence). Deletions cut 5 bases from V and 2 bases from J, with 10 bases between.